These 27 T cell receptor beta chains share one sample of origin, sequenced in a study of post-analysis software for immune sequencing data (dated by TCRdb to 2014 to 2015). General study outcomes and caveats: Significantly higher frequencies in patients than in controls were found for about five TRBV segments, including TRBV5-6, TRBV5-1 and TRBV20-1.

Libraries were made using PCR. Sequenced using an Illumina HiSeq 2500. Unique molecular identifiers were incorporated into TCR beta cDNA libraries to reduce PCR and sequencing biases. Using fastp trimming at Q25 and MiXCR clonotype assembly, TCRdb reanalyzed the public sequencing data and kept in-frame beta chains. Under each unique CDR3 protein, matching rows form one entry showing the most common genes and DNA. The sample table lists around 700,000 distinct CDR3 sequences, more than 50% of them with a count of one. The top ten clonotypes cover about 11% of the sample. The antigens for these receptors are not known. Sequencing was done on a sample of blood. All receptors come from a girl between 2 and 10 years old with multiple sclerosis.

The chain carries TRBV24-1 and TRBJ2-1, with D perhaps TRBD1 (5 bases). This CDR3 is 13 amino acids long. The germline V gene has CDR1 KGHDR and CDR2 SFDVKD. V lost 4 bases and J lost 7, with 10 bases in between. CDR3 sequence reads: CATSDRVRNEQFF. CDR3 coding DNA: TGTGCCACCAGTGACAGGGTTCGGAATGAGCAGTTCTTC.

This clonotype was recorded a few times. This chain links TRBV29-1 with TRBJ1-2, with no clear D. With 6 bases removed from V and 5 bases from J, the gap between germline ends came to 25 bases. CDR3 size: 16 residues. The germline gives CDR1 SQVTM, CDR2 ANQGSEA. CDR3 DNA sequence: TGCAGCGTAGAGGACCCTGGGCTGGGCGCCCCATATGGCTACACCTTC. It yields the protein CSVEDPGLGAPYGYTF.

This clonotype was observed a few times. The CDR3 reads CASSQLSRPGREQYF. In DNA form, the CDR3 reads TGCGCCAGCAGCCAACTAAGCCGACCGGGAAGGGAGCAGTACTTC. The V and J genes are TRBV4-1 and TRBJ2-7, with a weak D call TRBD2 (5 bases). Germline loops: CDR1 MGHRA, CDR2 YSYEKL. V was cut by 2 bases and J by 7 bases, with 18 bases left in between. The CDR3 covers 15 residues.

J is TRBJ1-1 and V is TRBV6-5; TRBD1 might be the D (5 bases). CDR1 and CDR2 (germline): MNHEY, SVGAGI. V lost 6 bases, J lost 5 bases, and 10 bases lay in between. CDR3 size: 12 residues. CDR3 protein: CASSYRQTEAFF. Written as DNA, the CDR3 is TGTGCCAGCAGCTATCGACAGACTGAAGCTTTCTTT.

The J gene is TRBJ2-1, the V gene TRBV29-1; D not certain. This CDR3 has 13 residues. V lost 1 base and J lost 0, with 4 bases in between. The V gene's germline CDR1 is SQVTM and CDR2 ANQGSEA. CDR3 in DNA: TGCAGCGTTGAAGCAATCTCCTACAATGAGCAGTTCTTC. It is translated as CSVEAISYNEQFF.

The V and J genes are TRBV12-3 or TRBV12-4 and TRBJ1-5; maybe TRBD1 (5 bases). This CDR3 has 15 residues. Deletions cut 7 bases from V and 2 bases from J, with 15 bases between. The CDR3 is CASTLGRVGNQPQHF. CDR3 nucleotide sequence: TGTGCCAGCACCCTTGGCAGGGTAGGCAATCAGCCCCAGCATTTT.

The chain is built from TRBV20-1 and TRBJ2-1; 10 nucleotides line up with TRBD2. J was trimmed by 3 bases and V by 2 bases; bases with no gene match: 1. The V gene's germline CDR1 is DFQATT and CDR2 SNEGSKA (reference sequence). The CDR3 has 14 residues. The CDR3 coding sequence is TGCAGTGCTAGAACTAGCGGGAACTACAATGAGCAGTTCTTC. Translating gives CSARTSGNYNEQFF.

V gene TRBV4-2 combines with J gene TRBJ2-6, with 8 bases aligning to TRBD2. Germline lookup yields CDR1 LGHNA and CDR2 YNFKEQ. The CDR3 totals 20 residues. V shed 3 bases and J 0 bases; nucleotides not matched to a gene: 13. The CDR3 bases are TGTGCCAGCAGCCATTCAGCGGGGGAATACTTCTCCTCTGGGGCCAACGTCCTGACTTTC. It specifies CASSHSAGEYFSSGANVLTF.

The V call is TRBV7-2, the J call TRBJ2-3; D remains ambiguous. V shed 3 bases and J shed 5 bases, with 9 bases lying between them. From germline, CDR1 is SGHTA and CDR2 FQGNSA. This CDR3 comprises 13 residues. The CDR3 loop reads CASSFPMEDTQYF. As DNA, the CDR3 is TGTGCCAGCAGCTTCCCCATGGAAGATACGCAGTATTTT. Full variable domain (outside the CDR3, taken from reference TRBV7-2 and TRBJ2-3): GAGVSQSPSNKVTEKGKDVELRCDPISGHTALYWYRQSLGQGLEFLIYFQGNSAPDKSGLPSDRFSAERTGGSVSTLTIQRTQQEDSAVYLCASSFPMEDTQYFGPGTRLTVL.

The CDR3 protein is CASSDDPGDTGELFF. Here the CDR3 DNA reads TGTGCCAGCAGTGACGACCCGGGAGACACCGGGGAGCTGTTTTTT. The gene calls are TRBV6-4 and TRBJ2-2; D possibly corresponds to TRBD2 (6 bases). V was cut by 2 bases and J by 3 bases, with 10 bases left in between. Germline V CDR1 and CDR2: MRHNA, SNTAGT. This CDR3 has 15 amino acids.

The chain recombines TRBV5-1 with TRBJ2-7, with unresolved D. The CDR3 is made up of 14 amino acids. Germline CDR1 reads SGHRS; CDR2 reads YFSETQ. Deletions cut 0 bases from V and 2 bases from J, with 9 bases between. The CDR3 sequence is CASSLGVETYEQYF. The CDR3 bases are TGCGCCAGCAGCTTGGGAGTAGAGACCTACGAGCAGTACTTC.

The J gene is TRBJ2-6, the V gene TRBV27; D is unclear. The V and J ends lost 6 bases and 6 bases respectively, with 9 bases between them. The CDR3 consists of 13 residues. Per the germline V gene, CDR1 is MNHEY and CDR2 is SMNVEV (reference sequence). This CDR3 is CASSLRAANVLTF. The DNA for the CDR3 is TGTGCCAGCAGCTTACGGGCGGCCAACGTCCTGACTTTC.

This clonotype was detected a few times. The chain carries TRBV7-2 and TRBJ2-1; the D is unclear. Trimming pared 2 bases from V and 4 bases from J, leaving 3 bases between. CDR1 SGHTA and CDR2 FQGNSA come from the germline V gene. This CDR3 has 12 residues. The CDR3 sequence is CASSLKYNEQFF. As DNA, the CDR3 is TGTGCCAGCAGCTTAAAGTACAATGAGCAGTTCTTC.

This chain links TRBV7-2 with TRBJ2-1, with TRBD2 matching 8 bases. Trimming removed 5 bases from V and 5 bases from J; junction bases left unmatched: 8. The CDR3 extends over 15 amino acids. The germline V gene encodes CDR1 SGHTA and CDR2 FQGNSA. CDR3 loop: CASSPAGGVNNEQFF. The DNA for the CDR3 is TGTGCCAGCAGCCCGGCCGGGGGGGTGAACAATGAGCAGTTCTTC. Supplemented by reference TRBV7-2 and TRBJ2-1, the full variable domain reads GAGVSQSPSNKVTEKGKDVELRCDPISGHTALYWYRQSLGQGLEFLIYFQGNSAPDKSGLPSDRFSAERTGGSVSTLTIQRTQQEDSAVYLCASSPAGGVNNEQFFGPGTRLTVL.

This rearrangement joins TRBV4-1 to TRBJ2-1; D remains unclear. V was trimmed by 1 base and J by 6 bases, leaving 10 bases between them. Germline V gene sequence: CDR1 MGHRA, CDR2 YSYEKL. This CDR3 has 14 residues. The CDR3 nucleotides read TGCGCCAGCAGCCAAGGGATCGGAACCAATGAGCAGTTCTTC. Its protein product is CASSQGIGTNEQFF.

This sequence joins TRBV6-1 and TRBJ2-6; 7 bases line up with TRBD1. V lost 6 bases to trimming and J lost 0 bases; unmatched junction nucleotides: 20. CDR3 length: 21 amino acids. Germline-derived CDR1 and CDR2 are MNHNS and SASEGT. The CDR3 here is CASSRRTTRKGQRSGANVLTF. The DNA of the CDR3 is TGTGCCAGCAGCAGACGTACTACGCGAAAGGGACAGCGCTCTGGGGCCAACGTCCTGACTTTC.

Worth noting for this clonotype: Germline and junction disagree at one end, which may indicate a read error. V usage is TRBV4-3 and J usage is TRBJ1-1; D might be TRBD1 (5 bases). The CDR3 totals 13 residues. Looked up from germline, CDR1 is LGHNA and CDR2 is YSLEER. CDR3 in amino acids: CASRQGGGREAFF. CDR3 bases: TGCGCCAGCCGCCAGGGAGGCGGGCGGGAAGCTTTCTTT.

This clonotype was recorded only once. This chain connects TRBV24-1 to TRBJ2-1, with a tentative D call TRBD1 (6 bases). This CDR3 is 15 amino acids long. CDR1 and CDR2 (germline): KGHDR, SFDVKD. Trimming pared 3 bases from V and 6 bases from J, leaving 14 bases between. The CDR3 DNA reads as TGTGCCACCAGTGATCCCGGACAGACTATCAATGAGCAGTTCTTC. This codes for CATSDPGQTINEQFF.

This clonotype appeared a single time. The junction shows a germline mismatch at one end, possibly a read error. V is TRBV12-3 or TRBV12-4 and J is TRBJ2-3; D ambiguous. This CDR3 is built from 16 residues. CDR3 in amino acids: CASSLGVTDIADAQYF. In DNA, the CDR3 is TGTGCCAGCAGTTTAGGGGTCACCGACATCGCAGATGCGCAGTATTTT.

This clonotype turned up a few times. This sequence joins TRBV4-2 and TRBJ2-1; TRBD2 matches 8 bases. The CDR3 is 17 residues long. The trim removed 0 bases at V and 8 bases at J, leaving 12 bases unmatched. The germline V gene has CDR1 LGHNA and CDR2 YNFKEQ. CDR3 sequence (DNA): TGTGCCAGCAGCCAAGAGATTCCTAGCGGGTTCTCGCATGAGCAGTTCTTC. It codes for CASSQEIPSGFSHEQFF.

The chain joins TRBV10-3 to TRBJ2-5; D is uncertain. Between the trimmed V and J ends, which lost 6 bases and 4 bases, there was a span of 6 bases. CDR1 ENHRY and CDR2 SYGVKD come from the germline V gene. The CDR3 is 11 amino acids. In DNA, the CDR3 is TGTGCCATCAGGGCCGGAGAGACCCAGTACTTC. Translating gives CAIRAGETQYF.

A few counts support this clonotype. The chain couples TRBV7-2 to TRBJ2-1, with D perhaps TRBD2 (6 bases). The CDR3 runs to 15 residues. Trimming stripped 1 base from V and 4 bases from J, with 11 bases between. Germline V lookup: CDR1 SGHTA, CDR2 FQGNSA. CDR3 loop: CASSLGGSGYNEQFF. The CDR3 nucleotides are TGTGCCAGCAGCTTAGGCGGCAGCGGGTACAATGAGCAGTTCTTC.

The gene calls are TRBV6-6 and TRBJ2-6; TRBD2 might be the D (6 bases). Germline V CDR1 and CDR2: MNHNY, SVGAGI (reference sequence). Trimming removed 6 bases at V and 5 bases at J, with 8 bases between. The CDR3 consists of 13 residues. CDR3: CASRGTWANVLTF. The CDR3 bases are TGTGCCAGCAGAGGGACTTGGGCCAACGTCCTGACTTTC.

This clonotype has only one observation. The chain combines TRBV5-5 with TRBJ2-3; no definite D call. CDR1 and CDR2 (germline): SGHKS, YYEKEE (reference sequence). The V end lost 0 bases, the J end lost 2 bases, and 10 bases lay between the germline ends. CDR3 size: 15 residues. The CDR3 reads CASSLATDSTDTQYF. The CDR3 nucleotides read TGTGCCAGCAGCTTGGCGACCGACTCCACAGATACGCAGTATTTT.

The CDR3 here is CSVGGGHEKLFF. CDR3 coding DNA: TGCAGCGTTGGTGGAGGGCATGAAAAACTGTTTTTT. The chain links TRBV29-1 to TRBJ1-4, with unresolved D. V lost 4 bases to trimming and J lost 6 bases, with 9 bases between them. This CDR3 spans 12 amino acids. CDR1 SQVTM and CDR2 ANQGSEA come from the germline V gene.

This clonotype came up a few times. The rearrangement links TRBV20-1 to TRBJ2-3, with TRBD2 identical over 9 bases. Trimming removed 5 bases from V and 2 bases from J; junction bases left unmatched: 5. Germline V CDR1 and CDR2: DFQATT, SNEGSKA (reference sequence). This CDR3 contains 14 residues. The DNA for the CDR3 is TGCAGTGCTCAAGGACTAGCGTCCACAGATACGCAGTATTTT. It encodes CSAQGLASTDTQYF.

There are a few counts of this clonotype. The V call is TRBV7-2, the J call TRBJ2-1; D possibly uses TRBD1 or TRBD2 (5 bases each). The CDR3 sequence is 17 residues long. V was cut by 1 base and J by 2 bases, with 15 bases left in between. Germline values: CDR1 SGHTA, CDR2 FQGNSA. The CDR3 sequence is CASSLESARGAYNEQFF. DNA for the CDR3: TGTGCCAGCAGCTTAGAATCGGCAAGGGGAGCCTACAATGAGCAGTTCTTC.